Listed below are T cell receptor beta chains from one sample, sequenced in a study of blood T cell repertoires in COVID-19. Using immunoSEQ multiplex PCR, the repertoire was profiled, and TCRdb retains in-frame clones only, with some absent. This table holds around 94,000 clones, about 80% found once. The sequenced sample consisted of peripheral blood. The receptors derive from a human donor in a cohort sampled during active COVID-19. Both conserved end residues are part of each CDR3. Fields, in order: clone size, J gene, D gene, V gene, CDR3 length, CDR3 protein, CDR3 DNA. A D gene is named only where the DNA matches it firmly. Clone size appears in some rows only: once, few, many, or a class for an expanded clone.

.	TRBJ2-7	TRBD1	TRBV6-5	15	CASSYSRQGLYEQYF	TGTGCCAGCAGTTACTCAAGACAGGGTCTATACGAGCAGTACTTC
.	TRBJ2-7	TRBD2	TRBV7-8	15	CASTGAGASSYEQYF	TGTGCCAGCACCGGAGCGGGGGCTTCCTCCTACGAGCAGTACTTC
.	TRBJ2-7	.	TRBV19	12	CASSIRGGEQYF	TGTGCCAGTAGTATACGAGGAGGCGAGCAGTACTTC
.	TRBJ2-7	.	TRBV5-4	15	CASRPGPGGSYEQYF	TGTGCCAGCCGACCGGGACCCGGAGGGTCCTACGAGCAGTACTTC
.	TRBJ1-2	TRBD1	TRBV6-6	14	CASRGTGEANGYTF	TGTGCCAGCAGGGGGACAGGGGAGGCAAATGGCTACACCTTC
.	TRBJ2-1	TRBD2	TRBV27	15	CASSRTSGLYNEQFF	TGTGCCAGCTCTAGGACTAGCGGGCTATACAATGAGCAGTTCTTC
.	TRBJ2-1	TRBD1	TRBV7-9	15	CASSHGTGMGNEQFF	TGTGCCAGCAGCCACGGGACAGGGATGGGCAATGAGCAGTTCTTC
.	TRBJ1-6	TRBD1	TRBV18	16	CASSPPGGPYNSPLHF	TGTGCCAGCTCACCCCCAGGGGGGCCCTATAATTCACCCCTCCACTTT
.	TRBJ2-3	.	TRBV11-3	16	CASSLQVFNGTDTQYF	TGTGCCAGCAGCTTACAGGTCTTTAATGGCACAGATACGCAGTATTTT
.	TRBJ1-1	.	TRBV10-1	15	CASSGLGQGVTEAFF	TGCGCCAGCAGTGGACTTGGGCAGGGCGTCACTGAAGCTTTCTTT
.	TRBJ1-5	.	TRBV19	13	CASSIDQYQPQHF	TGTGCCAGTAGTATAGATCAGTACCAGCCCCAGCATTTT
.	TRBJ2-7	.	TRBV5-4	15	CASSLGGFGIYEQYF	TGTGCCAGCAGCTTGGGGGGCTTTGGTATCTACGAGCAGTACTTC
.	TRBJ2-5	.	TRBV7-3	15	CASSLTGGPQETQYF	TGTGCCAGCAGCTTAACGGGGGGTCCCCAAGAGACCCAGTACTTC
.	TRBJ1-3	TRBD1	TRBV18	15	CASSSGQDTGNTIYF	TGTGCCAGCTCATCAGGACAGGACACTGGAAACACCATATATTTT
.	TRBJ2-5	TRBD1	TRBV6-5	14	CASRRQGVKETQYF	TGTGCCTCCCGTCGACAGGGGGTTAAAGAGACCCAGTACTTC
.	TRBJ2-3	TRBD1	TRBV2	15	CASSGDSPGTDTQYF	TGTGCCAGCAGTGGGGACAGCCCCGGGACAGATACGCAGTATTTT
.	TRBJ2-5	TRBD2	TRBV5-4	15	CASRRVAGGPETQYF	TGTGCCAGCAGGAGAGTAGCGGGGGGGCCAGAGACCCAGTACTTC
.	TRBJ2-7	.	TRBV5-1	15	CASSLGGSGSYEQYF	TGCGCCAGCAGCTTGGGAGGGTCCGGCTCCTACGAGCAGTACTTC
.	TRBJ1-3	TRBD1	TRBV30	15	CAWREDRVPGNTIYF	TGTGCCTGGAGGGAGGACAGGGTGCCTGGAAACACCATATATTTT
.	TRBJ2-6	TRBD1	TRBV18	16	CASSPYRGSGANVLTF	TGTGCCAGCTCACCTTACAGGGGATCTGGGGCCAACGTCCTGACTTTC
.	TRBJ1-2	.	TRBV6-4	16	CASSVFAAGAIYGYTF	TGTGCCAGCAGTGTATTTGCGGCAGGGGCAATCTATGGCTACACCTTC
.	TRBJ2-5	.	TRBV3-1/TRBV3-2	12	CASSRTYETQYF	TGTGCCAGCAGCCGGACTTATGAGACCCAGTACTTC
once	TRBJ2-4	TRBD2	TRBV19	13	CANSSGLGNIQYF	TGTGCCAATAGTAGCGGGTTAGGTAACATTCAGTACTTC
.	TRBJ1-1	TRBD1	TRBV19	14	CASSPPGQGTEAFF	TGTGCCAGTAGTCCGCCGGGACAGGGGACTGAAGCTTTCTTT
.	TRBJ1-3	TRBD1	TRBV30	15	CAWTRDRGIGNTIYF	TGTGCCTGGACCAGGGACAGGGGAATTGGAAACACCATATATTTT
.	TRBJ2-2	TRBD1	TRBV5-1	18	CASSLDGQGGTRTGELFF	TGCGCCAGCAGCTTGGACGGACAGGGCGGGACCCGGACCGGGGAGCTGTTTTTT
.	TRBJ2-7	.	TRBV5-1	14	CASSFSRPSYEQYF	TGCGCCAGCAGCTTCTCGCGGCCTTCCTACGAGCAGTACTTC
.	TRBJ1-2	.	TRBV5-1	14	CASSLGQANYGYTF	TGCGCCAGCAGCTTGGGACAGGCTAACTATGGCTACACCTTC
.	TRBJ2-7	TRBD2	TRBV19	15	CASSPRTSGNYEQYF	TGTGCCAGTTCCCCAAGGACTAGCGGTAACTACGAGCAGTACTTC
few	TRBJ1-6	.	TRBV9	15	CASSVGSSYNSPLHF	TGTGCCAGCAGCGTAGGGAGCTCCTATAATTCACCCCTCCACTTT
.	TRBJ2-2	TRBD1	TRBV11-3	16	CASSLAGGPDTGELFF	TGTGCCAGCAGCTTGGCAGGGGGTCCCGACACCGGGGAGCTGTTTTTT
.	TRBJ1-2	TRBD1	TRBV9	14	CASTRGQGNYGYTF	TGTGCCAGCACGAGGGGACAGGGGAACTATGGCTACACCTTC
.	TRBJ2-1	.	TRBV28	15	CASSSAGRGYNEQFF	TGTGCCAGCAGCTCCGCCGGCAGGGGTTACAATGAGCAGTTCTTC
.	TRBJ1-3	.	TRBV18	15	CASSPQSTPGNTIYF	TGTGCCAGCTCACCACAATCCACTCCTGGAAACACCATATATTTT
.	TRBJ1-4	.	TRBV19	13	CASSKTVNEKLFF	TGTGCCAGTAGCAAGACAGTGAATGAAAAACTGTTTTTT
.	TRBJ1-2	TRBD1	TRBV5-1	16	CASSLGLRDRPYGYTF	TGCGCCAGCAGCTTGGGACTCCGGGACAGGCCCTATGGCTACACCTTC
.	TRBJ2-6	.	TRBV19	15	CASSIQHPGANVLTF	TGTGCCAGTAGTATCCAACACCCTGGGGCCAACGTCCTGACTTTC
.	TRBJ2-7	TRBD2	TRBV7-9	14	CASSRLAEMGEQYF	TGTGCCAGCAGCCGACTAGCGGAAATGGGCGAGCAGTACTTC
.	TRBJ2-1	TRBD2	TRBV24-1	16	CATSDPGLAGSNEQFF	TGTGCCACCAGTGACCCGGGACTAGCGGGGAGCAATGAGCAGTTCTTC
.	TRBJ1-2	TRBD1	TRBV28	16	CASSTTATGTAYGYTF	TGTGCCAGCAGTACAACTGCGACAGGGACCGCCTATGGCTACACCTTC
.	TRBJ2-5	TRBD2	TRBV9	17	CASSARTSGGIQETQYF	TGTGCCAGCAGCGCTCGGACTAGCGGGGGAATCCAAGAGACCCAGTACTTC
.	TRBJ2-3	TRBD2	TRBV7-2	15	CASSPQSGGRDTQYF	TGTGCCAGCAGCCCTCAGAGCGGGGGGCGAGATACGCAGTATTTT
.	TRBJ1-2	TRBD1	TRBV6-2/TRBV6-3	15	CASSRTGQANYGYTF	TGTGCCAGCAGTCGGACAGGACAAGCTAACTATGGCTACACCTTC
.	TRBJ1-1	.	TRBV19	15	CASSIPGGASTEAFF	TGTGCCAGTAGTATCCCTGGGGGCGCGAGCACTGAAGCTTTCTTT